A single count supports the clone carrying this TCR beta chain. The antigen is not known. The CDR3 length is 15 residues. Germline assignment: CDR1 SGHRS and CDR2 YFSETQ. The ends were cut back, 0 bases at V and 6 bases at J, with 13 bases in the middle. This sample stems from a study of T cells in localized non-small cell lung cancer. TCRdb's table, derived via immunoSEQ multiplex PCR, lists solely in-frame clones and lacks some. The data show over a thousand clones, with approximately 30% seen just once and 7.5% to 9.5% held by the top ten. Findings and caveats of the study: For the top 100 tumor clones, a median roughly 53 also appeared in adjacent lung.

This sequence was found in a male donor aged 60 or over with stage I lung adenocarcinoma. This chain joins TRBV5-1 and TRBJ2-1; D unclear. The sequences come from lung tumor tissue, collected before any cancer treatment. CDR3 nucleotide sequence: TGCGCCAGCAGCTTGGACCGCCTTTTGGGCAATGAGCAGTTCTTC. This translates into CASSLDRLLGNEQFF.